Detailed here is one T cell receptor (beta chain). Its specificity is unknown. In the same sample, other DNA sequences code for this CDR3. Primers for the PCR totalled 60 Vbeta and 13 Jbeta. Data came from immunoSEQ multiplex PCR; TCRdb stores just in-frame clones and leaves some out. The sample lists over 110,000 clones; about four fifths were seen once. These data come from a study of cytomegalovirus exposure and HLA in healthy donors. General observations from the study: It emerged from a later analysis that several of the most significant clusters appeared to be linked to common viral pathogens.

This clonotype was sampled from a man aged 40-49 years in good health and CMV-seronegative. What was sequenced was PBMCs.

The CDR3 here is CASSQSSGSTEAFF. The CDR3, as DNA: TGTGCCAGCAGCCAATCAAGCGGATCCACTGAAGCTTTCTTT. The J gene is TRBJ1-1, the V gene TRBV16; D unresolved. With 0 bases removed from V and 4 bases from J, the gap between germline ends came to 9 bases. Germline CDR1 is KGHSY and CDR2 is FQNENV. The CDR3 runs to 14 residues.